These T cell receptor beta chains were read from a single sample in a study of blood T cell repertoires in COVID-19. Here immunoSEQ multiplex PCR was the method, and the copy in TCRdb shows in-frame clones only, minus some. The sample lists 250,000 to 300,000 clones; roughly 90% were seen once. The specimen was peripheral blood. These receptors were collected from a young woman with COVID-19, enrolled during active disease. Both conserved end residues are part of each CDR3. A D gene is named only where the DNA matches it firmly. The size field is filled for only some rows; it gives once, few, many or a size class.

CASSSLDRGGPDTQYF	TGTGCCAGCAGCTCCTTAGACAGGGGTGGCCCAGATACGCAGTATTTT	TRBD1	TRBV11-2	TRBJ2-3	few
CASSSNRVYEQYF	TGTGCCAGCAGCTCTAACAGGGTCTACGAGCAGTACTTC	NA	TRBV7-9	TRBJ2-7	NA
CASSLRQAEAFF	TGTGCCAGCTCATTGAGACAGGCTGAAGCTTTCTTT	NA	TRBV18	TRBJ1-1	NA
CASSVVSGGGANTGELFF	TGTGCCAGCAGCGTAGTATCAGGGGGCGGAGCGAACACCGGGGAGCTGTTTTTT	TRBD1	TRBV9	TRBJ2-2	NA
CATSVSGPNQPQHF	TGTGCCACCAGCGTGTCAGGGCCCAATCAGCCCCAGCATTTT	NA	TRBV24-1	TRBJ1-5	NA
CASSQGQVNTEAFF	TGCGCCAGCAGCCAAGGACAGGTGAACACTGAAGCTTTCTTT	NA	TRBV4-1	TRBJ1-1	NA
CASSATLAGQGKGEQYF	TGTGCCAGCAGCGCTACCTTAGCGGGACAGGGGAAAGGGGAGCAGTACTTC	TRBD1	TRBV7-2	TRBJ2-7	NA
CATSDLREGGSYNEQFF	TGTGCCACCAGTGATCTCCGGGAGGGGGGATCCTACAATGAGCAGTTCTTC	TRBD2	TRBV24-1	TRBJ2-1	NA
CASGDRGPYEQYF	TGTGCCAGCGGGGACAGGGGGCCCTACGAGCAGTACTTC	TRBD1	TRBV2	TRBJ2-7	NA
CASSPLTAFYEQYF	TGCGCCAGCAGCCCTTTGACAGCCTTCTACGAGCAGTACTTC	NA	TRBV4-1	TRBJ2-7	NA
CASSEASGSGNTIYF	TGTGCCAGCAGTGAAGCATCAGGGTCTGGAAACACCATATATTTT	NA	TRBV2	TRBJ1-3	NA
CAISEPTPPSGNTIYF	TGTGCCATCAGTGAGCCGACACCTCCCTCTGGAAACACCATATATTTT	NA	TRBV10-3	TRBJ1-3	NA
CASSIGPIRGPSNQPQHF	TGTGCCAGTAGTATAGGACCCATCAGGGGGCCTTCCAATCAGCCCCAGCATTTT	TRBD1	TRBV19	TRBJ1-5	NA
CASSSRLVNYEQYF	TGTGCCAGCAGTTCTCGGCTAGTCAACTACGAGCAGTACTTC	NA	TRBV28	TRBJ2-7	NA
CASSLVLITGYQETQYF	TGTGCCAGCAGCTTAGTCCTAATCACAGGTTACCAAGAGACCCAGTACTTC	NA	TRBV7-8	TRBJ2-5	NA
CASSQDLQGFHTF	TGCGCCAGCAGCCAAGACCTACAGGGGTTTCACACCTTC	TRBD1	TRBV4-3	TRBJ1-2	NA
CASSADRGDYTF	TGTGCCAGCAGTGCCGATCGGGGGGACTACACCTTC	NA	TRBV6-2/TRBV6-3	TRBJ1-2	NA
CASSLDPAWPQHF	TGTGCCAGCAGCCTAGACCCCGCCTGGCCCCAGCATTTT	NA	TRBV5-5	TRBJ1-5	NA
CASNVRRGGNTGELFF	TGTGCCAGTAACGTCAGACGCGGAGGGAACACCGGGGAGCTGTTTTTT	NA	TRBV19	TRBJ2-2	NA
CASTVGGNQPQHF	TGTGCCAGTACAGTTGGGGGGAATCAGCCCCAGCATTTT	NA	TRBV19	TRBJ1-5	NA
CASSQNSGGSYEQYF	TGCGCCAGCAGCCAGAATAGCGGGGGATCCTACGAGCAGTACTTC	TRBD2	TRBV5-1	TRBJ2-7	NA
CASSLSRGGARDF	TGTGCCAGCAGCTTAAGTCGTGGCGGCGCCCGGGACTTC	NA	TRBV7-2	TRBJ2-7	NA
CASSERKLPLVGSGNTIYF	TGTGCCAGCAGTGAACGAAAGCTTCCCCTAGTGGGTTCTGGAAACACCATATATTTT	NA	TRBV6-1	TRBJ1-3	NA
CASSTNRGGQPQHF	TGTGCCAGTAGTACCAACAGGGGCGGTCAGCCCCAGCATTTT	TRBD1	TRBV19	TRBJ1-5	NA
CASSADSGRGTDTQYF	TGTGCCAGCAGCGCCGATAGCGGGAGAGGCACAGATACGCAGTATTTT	TRBD2	TRBV5-4	TRBJ2-3	NA
CACWVAGHYEQYF	TGTGCCTGCTGGGTAGCGGGCCACTACGAGCAGTACTTC	TRBD2	TRBV30	TRBJ2-7	once
CASMDSYQETQYF	TGTGCCAGCATGGACTCGTACCAAGAGACCCAGTACTTC	NA	TRBV2	TRBJ2-5	NA
CASSQGSQGSTEAFF	TGCGCCAGCAGCCAAGGGTCCCAGGGGAGCACTGAAGCTTTCTTT	NA	TRBV4-1	TRBJ1-1	NA
CASSTGTANNEKLFF	TGTGCCAGTAGTACGGGGACAGCCAACAATGAAAAACTGTTTTTT	TRBD1	TRBV19	TRBJ1-4	NA
CASSLVWPRVGGANVLTF	TGTGCCAGCAGCTTAGTTTGGCCCAGGGTCGGTGGGGCCAACGTCCTGACTTTC	NA	TRBV7-2	TRBJ2-6	NA
CASSPNRGGAPLHF	TGTGCCAGCAGCCCCAACAGGGGCGGGGCACCCCTCCACTTT	TRBD1	TRBV7-2	TRBJ1-6	NA
CASSEGRTVYEQYF	TGTGCCAGCAGTGAAGGTAGGACAGTCTACGAGCAGTACTTC	NA	TRBV2	TRBJ2-7	NA
CASSSGYGYTF	TGTGCCAGCAGTTCGGGCTATGGCTACACCTTC	NA	TRBV12-3/TRBV12-4	TRBJ1-2	once
CASSQDPTAGGPYEQYF	TGTGCCAGCAGCCAAGATCCTACAGCGGGAGGGCCCTACGAGCAGTACTTC	TRBD2	TRBV4-2	TRBJ2-7	NA
CASSSQAGTGNQPQHF	TGTGCCAGCAGTTCTCAGGCCGGTACAGGGAATCAGCCCCAGCATTTT	NA	TRBV6-5	TRBJ1-5	few
CASSLPTEAYEQYF	TGTGCCAGCAGTTTACCGACCGAGGCCTACGAGCAGTACTTC	NA	TRBV6-6	TRBJ2-7	NA
CASSLGTGVETQYF	TGCGCCAGCAGCTTGGGAACAGGGGTAGAGACCCAGTACTTC	TRBD1	TRBV5-1	TRBJ2-5	once
CATSITLPDTQYF	TGTGCCACCAGTATTACTTTACCAGATACGCAGTATTTT	NA	TRBV15	TRBJ2-3	NA
CASSQGFSSGANVLTF	TGTGCCAGCAGCCAAGGTTTCTCTTCTGGGGCCAACGTCCTGACTTTC	NA	TRBV14	TRBJ2-6	once
CASSLGQGVNEKLFF	TGTGCCAGCAGCTTGGGACAGGGCGTAAATGAAAAACTGTTTTTT	TRBD1	TRBV7-2	TRBJ1-4	NA
CASSLGGASTYNEQFF	TGCGCCAGCAGCCTCGGAGGGGCGTCGACCTACAATGAGCAGTTCTTC	NA	TRBV5-1	TRBJ2-1	NA
CASSLEGRGDGYTF	TGCGCCAGCAGCTTGGAAGGACGGGGAGACGGCTACACCTTC	NA	TRBV5-1	TRBJ1-2	NA